These 9 T cell receptor beta chains came from one sample sequenced in a study of blood T cell repertoires in COVID-19. The method was immunoSEQ multiplex PCR; TCRdb's version includes in-frame clones alone and lacks a portion of them. The data show under 200,000 clones, just under 90% seen once. Input material: peripheral blood. The receptors come from a woman in her 70s with COVID-19, enrolled during active disease.

The V and J genes are TRBV14 and TRBJ1-6, with a possible D match to TRBD1 (5 bases). CDR1 is SGHDN, CDR2 FVKESK, per germline. The CDR3 contains 19 residues. The V gene lost 4 bases and the J gene lost 0 bases, with 19 bases spanning the gap. The CDR3 loop is CASSRNFGGSFSYNSPLHF. The CDR3 bases are TGTGCCAGCAGCCGCAACTTTGGGGGGTCTTTCTCCTATAATTCACCCCTCCACTTT.

Comments on this clone: An end of the junction does not agree with germline; a read error may underlie this. This chain uses TRBV9 with TRBJ1-6; 8 bases line up with TRBD1. The CDR3 runs to 14 residues. The germline V gene has CDR1 SGDLS and CDR2 YYNGEE. CDR3 nucleotide sequence: TGTGCCAGCAGCGGGACAGGGAACCATTCACCCCTCTACTTT. Its translation is CASSGTGNHSPLYF.

The CDR3 DNA sequence: TGTGCCAGGGTGATGGGTGCCGGGACAAAAGGCACAGATACGCAGTATTTT. This codes for CARVMGAGTKGTDTQYF. The rearrangement joins TRBV27 to TRBJ2-3; maybe TRBD1 (6 bases). This CDR3 region has 17 residues. The germline gives CDR1 MNHEY, CDR2 SMNVEV (reference sequence). The V end was cut by 9 bases, the J end by 1 base, with 23 bases between.

The chain has TRBV4-1 and TRBJ1-4, with TRBD1 matching over 8 bases. CDR1 MGHRA and CDR2 YSYEKL come from the germline V gene. V was pared by 6 bases and J by 8 bases, with 20 bases of the junction left unmatched. The CDR3 covers 18 residues. The CDR3 here is CASSDVLVLGQDLEKLFF. CDR3 DNA sequence: TGCGCCAGCAGTGACGTTCTTGTCCTGGGACAGGATCTCGAAAAACTGTTTTTT.

This clone was counted a single time. The V call is TRBV4-2, the J call TRBJ2-3; TRBD2 agrees at 8 bases. With V trimmed by 0 bases and J by 10 bases, 3 bases remained unmatched. This CDR3 comprises 13 residues. CDR1 and CDR2 from the germline V gene are LGHNA and YNFKEQ. The CDR3 sequence: CASSQDLRGAQYF. The CDR3 nucleotides are TGTGCCAGCAGCCAAGATTTGCGGGGGGCGCAGTATTTT.

The chain couples TRBV18 to TRBJ1-6; tentatively, D is TRBD1 (6 bases). This CDR3 comprises 16 residues. CDR1 and CDR2 (germline): KGHSH, LQKENI. Trimming took off 6 bases at V and 1 base at J, with 13 bases between the two ends. The CDR3 coding sequence is TGTGCCAGCTCGCCAACAGGGCTATCCTATAATTCACCCCTCCACTTT. Translation gives CASSPTGLSYNSPLHF.

The CDR3 DNA reads as TGTGCCAGCAGGGAGATAGCGGGGGAGCAGTTCTTC. Translation gives CASREIAGEQFF. This chain joins TRBV2 and TRBJ2-1; 8 positions agree with TRBD2. The V gene end was trimmed by 6 bases and the J gene end by 10 bases; junction bases not matched to a gene: 5. Germline V lookup: CDR1 SNHLY, CDR2 FYNNEI. The CDR3 loop spans 12 amino acids. The variable domain in full, completed from reference TRBV2 and TRBJ2-1, reads EPEVTQTPSHQVTQMGQEVILRCVPISNHLYFYWYRQILGQKVEFLVSFYNNEISEKSEIFDDQFSVERPDGSNFTLKIRSTKLEDSAMYFCASREIAGEQFFGPGTRLTVL.

The chain couples TRBV7-9 to TRBJ1-3; tentatively, D is TRBD1 (5 bases). The CDR3 spans 14 residues. Deletions cut 2 bases from V and 2 bases from J, with 7 bases between. Germline values: CDR1 SEHNR, CDR2 FQNEAQ (reference sequence). CDR3 sequence: CASSLPGPGNTIYF. In nucleotides, the CDR3 is TGTGCCAGCAGCTTACCAGGGCCTGGAAACACCATATATTTT.

CDR3 in amino acids: CASSREGRTPLHF. The CDR3 coding sequence is TGTGCCAGTAGTAGGGAGGGGAGGACACCCCTCCACTTT. The V and J genes are TRBV19 and TRBJ1-6; D is possibly TRBD1 (5 bases). In germline, CDR1 is LNHDA, CDR2 SQIVND (reference sequence). This CDR3 region has 13 residues. V gave up 4 bases and J gave up 11 bases, with 12 bases separating them.